This T cell receptor (beta chain) is from a study of low-dose radiotherapy and immunotherapy resistance in tumors. About the research overall: Cohort 1 patients were irradiated with 0.5 Gy fractions every 2 weeks to 6.5 Gy total. One day prior to radiation and immunotherapy, intravenous cyclophosphamide at 200 mg/m2 was given, repeated every two weeks.

The CDR3 sequence is 14 residues long. Germline V CDR1 and CDR2: MNHGY, SAAAGT. Comment on this clonotype: A far larger clone is one base from this, pointing to a likely read error.

Time point: before trial treatment. Eligibility required advanced solid tumors lacking tumor-infiltrating lymphocytes. Alpha and beta chains were covered, as first-strand cDNA relied on TRAV- and TRBV-specific primers. A roughly 20-cycle PCR with a constant-region primer and V-primer adapter amplified TCRs. Isolated mRNA underwent amplification by in vitro transcription. TCRdb redid the calling of the reads with MiXCR, one entry per CDR3 protein. The data hold over 70,000 distinct CDR3 sequences, with about a third observed a single time. The chain couples TRBV6-8 to TRBJ1-2, with a possible D match to TRBD1 (6 bases). The sequencing used PBMCs, collected before treatment. The source of this sequence is a female donor with ovarian cancer. CDR3 sequence: CAGSYQGRHYGYTF. The CDR3 region has the DNA TGTGCCGGCAGTTACCAGGGGCGTCACTATGGCTACACCTTC.